This note documents a single T cell receptor beta chain sequence. What it recognizes is unknown. The data stem from a study of monozygotic twins with inflammatory bowel disease. General observations from the study: IBD patients exhibited fewer clonotypes shared with other individuals than healthy twins, particularly with disease activity. IBD-affected twins scored below their healthy co-twins in TCRbeta diversity (inverse Simpson).

This CDR3 has 16 amino acids. CDR1 and CDR2 from the germline V gene are SGHTA and FQGNSA. TCRdb re-called the 5' RACE reads and gives one entry per CDR3 protein, without DNA. The sample features hundreds of thousands of distinct CDR3 sequences, with over 5.5% in its top ten. This rearrangement joins TRBV7-2 to TRBJ2-2; as DNA is missing, the TRBD2 call by TCRdb cannot be tested. The sample was blood. This clonotype originated in a human donor with ulcerative colitis or Crohn's disease, or a healthy co-twin of an affected twin (not recorded which). This chain's CDR3 is CASSSIRGGVPGELFF.